This TCR beta chain was recovered during a study of PD-1 blockade in classical Hodgkin lymphoma. The CDR3 is made up of 17 amino acids. Germline V lookup: CDR1 SNHLY, CDR2 FYNNEI. V was clipped by 3 bases and J by 0 bases, with 16 bases between them. Some clones are missing from TCRdb's copy, which holds only in-frame ones; the method was immunoSEQ multiplex PCR. The sample holds under 15,000 clones; 80% to 85% are singletons and the top ten take more than 20%. Relapses following autologous stem cell transplantation were seen in all patients, with brentuximab vedotin exposure varying. The TCR originated in a human donor with classical Hodgkin lymphoma. This chain uses TRBV2 with TRBJ2-3, with unresolved D. Here the sequenced sample was peripheral blood mononuclear cells (PBMCs), taken at baseline. The CDR3, as DNA: TGTGCCAGCAGTGACGTTTTGGTCAGCGATAGCACAGATACGCAGTATTTT. Its translation: CASSDVLVSDSTDTQYF.